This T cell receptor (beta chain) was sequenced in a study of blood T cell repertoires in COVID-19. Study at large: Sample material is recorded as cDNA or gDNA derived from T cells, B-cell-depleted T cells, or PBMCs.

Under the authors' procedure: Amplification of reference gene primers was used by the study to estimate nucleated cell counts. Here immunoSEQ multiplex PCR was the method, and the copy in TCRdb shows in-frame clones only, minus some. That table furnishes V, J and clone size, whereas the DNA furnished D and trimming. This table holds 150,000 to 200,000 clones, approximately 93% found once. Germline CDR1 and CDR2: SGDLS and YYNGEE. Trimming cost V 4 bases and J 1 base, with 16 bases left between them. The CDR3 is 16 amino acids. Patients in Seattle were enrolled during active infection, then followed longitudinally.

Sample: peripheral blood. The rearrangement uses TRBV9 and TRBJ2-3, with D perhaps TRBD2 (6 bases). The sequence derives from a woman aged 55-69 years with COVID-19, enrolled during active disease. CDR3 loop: CASSIEGRSGTDTQYF. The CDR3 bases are TGTGCCAGCAGCATAGAAGGGAGGAGCGGCACAGATACGCAGTATTTT.